This TCR beta chain was recorded in a study of OX40 agonist ivuxolimab in advanced cancers. For the study at large: Of mixed ages from about 20 to 90 and averaging roughly 60 years, the group was roughly 83% male.

Whole-study findings and limits: Expanded clones were, on average, more numerous among CD8+ T cells than CD4+.

Concerning this clone itself: Its specificity is unknown.

This CDR3 comprises 14 residues. V was clipped by 1 base and J by 7 bases, with 14 bases between them. Germline assignment: CDR1 SEHNR and CDR2 FQNEAQ (reference sequence). Repertoires were generated with immunoSEQ multiplex PCR, while TCRdb's copy carries only in-frame clones and drops some. The sample shows 65,000 to 85,000 clones, about 87% of them seen only once. V usage is TRBV7-9 and J usage is TRBJ2-7; a weak D match, TRBD2 (7 bases). This TCR came from an adult with an advanced solid tumor such as melanoma, head and neck, liver or kidney cancer. Here the sequenced sample was CD4+ or CD8+ T cells sorted from blood, taken in a trial of the OX40 agonist ivuxolimab. The CDR3 region is CASSLGGGRDEQYF. As DNA, the CDR3 is TGTGCCAGCAGCTTAGGCGGGGGCAGGGATGAGCAGTACTTC.